Each of the 19 T cell receptor beta chains below was sequenced from the same sample in a study of cytomegalovirus exposure and HLA in healthy donors. The PCR contained 60 Vbeta and 13 Jbeta primers. Produced via immunoSEQ multiplex PCR; TCRdb's table is partial and in-frame only. The sample yields about 130,000 clones, over 8% seen once. Sequences were obtained from PBMCs. These receptors all stem from a man between 40 and 49 years old in good health and CMV-seronegative.

This chain uses TRBV29-1 with TRBJ2-1; 10 nucleotides agree with TRBD2. CDR1 and CDR2 from the germline V gene are SQVTM and ANQGSEA. This CDR3 region has 14 residues. V was pared by 6 bases and J by 3 bases, with 5 bases of the junction left unmatched. The DNA for the CDR3 is TGCAGCGTCGCTAGCGGGGGTTACTACAATGAGCAGTTCTTC. This sequence encodes CSVASGGYYNEQFF.

This clone has just a few counts. The chain couples TRBV6-6 to TRBJ2-3; TRBD1 is a possible D gene (6 bases). Trimming stripped 0 bases from V and 0 bases from J, with 10 bases between. CDR3 length equals 16 residues. Germline V lookup: CDR1 MNHNY, CDR2 SVGAGI (reference sequence). CDR3 loop: CASSYSRGSSTDTQYF. As DNA, the CDR3 is TGTGCCAGCAGTTACTCGAGGGGGTCTAGCACAGATACGCAGTATTTT.

The chain employs TRBV19 and TRBJ2-2; TRBD1 matches 10 bases. Unmatched junction bases numbered 4, after V lost 5 bases and J lost 1 base. The CDR3 loop spans 16 amino acids. Germline lookup yields CDR1 LNHDA and CDR2 SQIVND (reference sequence). The CDR3: CASSPRTGGNTGELFF. The DNA for the CDR3 is TGTGCCAGTAGTCCGAGGACAGGGGGGAACACCGGGGAGCTGTTTTTT.

This clone was observed a few times. The chain is built from TRBV2 and TRBJ2-5, with TRBD2 matching 8 bases. The CDR3 is made up of 17 amino acids. The J segment lost 4 bases and the V segment lost 0 bases, leaving 10 bases of the junction unmatched. CDR1 and CDR2 (germline): SNHLY, FYNNEI. Here the CDR3 DNA reads TGTGCCAGCAGTGAAGCCTTATGGGCGGGGGGCGTAGAGACCCAGTACTTC. This gives the protein CASSEALWAGGVETQYF.

In this sample, this clone turned up a few times. Here the CDR3 DNA reads TGCGCCAGCAGCCAAGATTTTGGAGAGCGCTCGCACATTCAGTACTTC. Translating gives CASSQDFGERSHIQYF. The chain uses TRBV4-1 and TRBJ2-4, with D unclear. In germline, CDR1 is MGHRA, CDR2 YSYEKL. CDR3 size: 16 residues. Trimming pared 0 bases from V and 8 bases from J, leaving 17 bases between.

This chain uses TRBV6-5 with TRBJ1-5, with TRBD1 identical over 8 bases. From germline, CDR1 is MNHEY and CDR2 SVGAGI. With 4 bases clipped from V and 7 bases from J, the junction kept 9 bases outside the gene matches. This CDR3 has 15 residues. CDR3 bases: TGTGCCAGCAGTTGGCAGTCGACAGGGGAGCAGCCCCAGCATTTT. Translation: CASSWQSTGEQPQHF.

This chain links TRBV7-7 with TRBJ2-5; 9 nucleotides line up with TRBD1. This CDR3 spans 13 amino acids. The ends lost 5 bases at V and 3 bases at J; junction bases unmatched: 1. Per germline, CDR1 SSHAT and CDR2 FNYEAQ (reference sequence). The CDR3 here is CASSRDREETQYF. CDR3 in DNA: TGTGCCAGCAGCCGGGACAGGGAAGAGACCCAGTACTTC.

This clone was counted a few times. The CDR3 spells CASSVGGQRRDEQYF. Here the CDR3 DNA reads TGTGCCAGCAGCGTAGGGGGACAGAGGAGGGACGAGCAGTACTTC. J is TRBJ2-7 and V is TRBV9, with D perhaps TRBD1 (7 bases). The CDR3 consists of 15 residues. Trimming removed 0 bases at V and 5 bases at J, with 15 bases between. CDR1 and CDR2 from the germline V gene are SGDLS and YYNGEE.

This clone appeared a few times. The chain links TRBV27 to TRBJ2-3, with 11 bases identical to TRBD2. This CDR3 comprises 15 residues. Germline assignment: CDR1 MNHEY and CDR2 SMNVEV (reference sequence). The junction had 3 bases not matched to a gene; V was cut back by 4 bases and J by 3 bases. The CDR3 loop is CASSSGLADTDTQYF. For the CDR3, the DNA is TGTGCCAGCAGTTCGGGACTAGCGGATACAGATACGCAGTATTTT.

This chain uses TRBV10-3 with TRBJ2-2, with D perhaps TRBD1 (5 bases). Looked up from germline, CDR1 is ENHRY and CDR2 is SYGVKD. CDR3 length equals 14 residues. The V end was cut by 7 bases, the J end by 2 bases, with 11 bases between. CDR3 amino acids: CAIKDTENTGELFF. The CDR3 DNA sequence: TGTGCCATCAAGGACACAGAAAACACCGGGGAGCTGTTTTTT.

The V and J genes are TRBV6-1 and TRBJ1-6; possibly TRBD1 for D (5 bases). Germline V gives CDR1 MNHNS, CDR2 SASEGT. The length of the CDR3 is 12 residues. V was trimmed by 6 bases and J by 7 bases, leaving 7 bases between them. Here the CDR3 DNA reads TGTGCCAGCAGGACAGTCAATTCACCCCTCCACTTT. Its translation is CASRTVNSPLHF.

V and J are TRBV4-3 and TRBJ2-1; no firm D call. The CDR3 spans 14 residues. V lost 0 bases and J lost 0, with 3 bases in between. Germline V gene data show CDR1 as LGHNA and CDR2 as YSLEER. CDR3 nucleotide sequence: TGCGCCAGCAGCCAAGATCGCTCCTACAATGAGCAGTTCTTC. Its protein is CASSQDRSYNEQFF.

This chain links TRBV4-3 with TRBJ1-1; maybe TRBD1 (6 bases). Trimming shortened V by 2 bases and J by 8 bases, and 15 bases separated the two germline ends. This CDR3 spans 14 amino acids. Germline CDR1 is LGHNA and CDR2 is YSLEER. The CDR3 DNA is TGCGCCAGCAGCCAACGGGACACGAGGAGGGAAGCTTTCTTT. It translates to CASSQRDTRREAFF.

In this sample, this clone turned up a few times. This chain connects TRBV6-1 to TRBJ1-6, with 9 bases lining up with TRBD1. V gave up 2 bases and J gave up 7 bases; unmatched junction bases: 3. This CDR3 spans 15 amino acids. The germline V gene has CDR1 MNHNS and CDR2 SASEGT. The CDR3 DNA reads TGTGCCAGCAGTGAATTGACAGGGGGGAATTCACCCCTCCACTTT. It codes for CASSELTGGNSPLHF.

The table lists this clone with a few counts. The chain carries TRBV11-2 and TRBJ1-5; D unresolved. Germline CDR1 SGHAT, CDR2 FQNNGV. The CDR3 has 15 residues. Trimming shortened V by 2 bases and J by 2 bases, and 10 bases separated the two germline ends. The CDR3 here is CASSLSGMGNQPQHF. CDR3 sequence (DNA): TGTGCCAGCAGCTTATCGGGTATGGGCAATCAGCCCCAGCATTTT.

This sequence joins TRBV7-2 and TRBJ1-5, with D perhaps matching TRBD1 (5 bases). V was clipped by 2 bases and J by 4 bases, with 9 bases between them. The CDR3 loop spans 14 amino acids. Germline CDR1 SGHTA, CDR2 FQGNSA. The CDR3 region has the DNA TGTGCCAGCAGCTTAATGAGGACAAATCAGCCCCAGCATTTT. Translation gives CASSLMRTNQPQHF.

There are a few counts of this clone. The chain carries TRBV4-1 and TRBJ1-2; 10 nucleotides align to TRBD1. CDR1 and CDR2 (germline): MGHRA, YSYEKL. The CDR3 contains 14 residues. V gave up 6 bases and J gave up 6 bases; unmatched junction bases: 7. The CDR3 DNA sequence: TGCGCCAGCAGTTTGGGACAGGGGTTCGATGGCTACACCTTC. Translated, it gives CASSLGQGFDGYTF.

The chain carries TRBV27 and TRBJ1-6, with D possibly TRBD1 on 6 matching bases. Trimming removed 4 bases at V and 7 bases at J, with 20 bases between. Germline V gene data show CDR1 as MNHEY and CDR2 as SMNVEV (reference sequence). CDR3 length: 17 residues. CDR3 in amino acids: CASSWSQQGFGNSPLHF. In DNA, the CDR3 is TGTGCCAGCAGTTGGAGCCAACAGGGTTTTGGGAATTCACCCCTCCACTTT.

The chain is built from TRBV2 and TRBJ1-4; D possibly corresponds to TRBD1 (5 bases). The ends were cut back, 7 bases at V and 8 bases at J, with 17 bases in the middle. CDR1 is SNHLY, CDR2 FYNNEI, per germline. This CDR3 is built from 14 residues. CDR3 amino acids: CASTLLDGGEKLFF. The CDR3 DNA reads TGTGCCAGCACACTTCTCGACGGGGGAGAAAAACTGTTTTTT.